One sample yielded the 17 T cell receptor beta chains listed below, sequenced in a study of blood T cell repertoires in COVID-19. Assay used: immunoSEQ multiplex PCR; TCRdb lists only in-frame clones, some missing. The sample carries some 55,000 clones, roughly four fifths recorded once. The sample comprised peripheral blood. The source of these receptors is a woman in her sixties with acute or convalescent COVID-19.

This sequence joins TRBV30 and TRBJ1-1; 9 positions match TRBD1. This CDR3 spans 14 amino acids. The V gene end was trimmed by 5 bases and the J gene end by 10 bases; junction bases not matched to a gene: 14. Germline V gene data show CDR1 as GTSNPN and CDR2 as SVGIG (reference sequence). The CDR3 sequence is CAWATPGGQGTAFF. DNA of the CDR3: TGTGCCTGGGCCACACCGGGAGGACAGGGGACAGCTTTCTTT.

The chain carries TRBV7-2 and TRBJ2-1, with D perhaps TRBD2 (5 bases). This CDR3 is 15 amino acids long. V dropped 5 bases and J dropped 7 bases, with 18 bases sitting between them. The V gene's germline CDR1 is SGHTA and CDR2 FQGNSA. The CDR3 region has the DNA TGTGCCAGCAGCAATAGAGGGCCGATTAGGAATGAGCAGTTCTTC. This sequence encodes CASSNRGPIRNEQFF.

V is TRBV5-5 and J is TRBJ1-1; D is unclear. Trimming took 4 bases from V and 1 from J, leaving 8 bases between them. The CDR3 is made up of 13 amino acids. Germline CDR1 is SGHKS and CDR2 is YYEKEE (reference sequence). The CDR3 region is CASSQIRNTEAFF. The CDR3 coding sequence is TGTGCCAGCAGCCAAATCAGGAACACTGAAGCTTTCTTT.

The V and J genes are TRBV28 and TRBJ2-7, with 11 positions matching TRBD1. Unmatched junction bases numbered 7, after V lost 7 bases and J lost 5 bases. Germline CDR1 MDHEN, CDR2 SYDVKM. The CDR3 has 14 amino acids. The DNA for the CDR3 is TGTGCCAGCACCATGGACAGGGGGCGCGACGAGCAGTACTTC. Protein: CASTMDRGRDEQYF.

V gene TRBV7-8 combines with J gene TRBJ2-1; D ambiguous. From germline, CDR1 is SGHVS and CDR2 FQNEAQ. CDR3 size: 16 residues. V dropped 1 base and J dropped 2 bases, with 12 bases sitting between them. The CDR3 loop reads CASSLGVGGTYNEQFF. CDR3 DNA: TGTGCCAGCAGCTTAGGAGTAGGCGGTACCTACAATGAGCAGTTCTTC.

This clone was counted a single time. The chain employs TRBV4-1 and TRBJ2-1; 14 bases map to TRBD2. The J segment lost 0 bases and the V segment lost 2 bases, leaving 15 bases of the junction unmatched. Germline V lookup: CDR1 MGHRA, CDR2 YSYEKL. CDR3 length: 22 amino acids. In nucleotides, the CDR3 is TGCGCCAGCAGCCAAATAATAACTCCGGGACTAGCGGGAGCTAGCTCCTACAATGAGCAGTTCTTC. Its translation is CASSQIITPGLAGASSYNEQFF.

The chain has TRBV5-6 and TRBJ2-1; maybe TRBD1 (7 bases). The CDR3 has 15 amino acids. Germline loops: CDR1 SGHDT, CDR2 YYEEEE. The V and J ends lost 2 bases and 4 bases respectively, with 13 bases between them. Here the CDR3 reads CASSLGGGLYNEQFF. CDR3 bases: TGTGCCAGCAGCTTAGGAGGGGGCTTATACAATGAGCAGTTCTTC.

CDR3 sequence (DNA): TGTGCCTGGAGCACGGCAGGAGAGACCCAGTACTTC. This gives the protein CAWSTAGETQYF. The chain carries TRBV30 and TRBJ2-5; D not certain. Trimming shortened V by 3 bases and J by 4 bases, and 9 bases separated the two germline ends. The CDR3 covers 12 residues. Germline values: CDR1 GTSNPN, CDR2 SVGIG (reference sequence).

The chain links TRBV24-1 to TRBJ1-4, with TRBD1 matching over 8 bases. Germline CDR1 KGHDR, CDR2 SFDVKD. This CDR3 region has 15 residues. V lost 4 bases to trimming and J lost 6 bases; unmatched junction nucleotides: 6. The CDR3 loop is CATSDRTGPYEKLFF. The CDR3 DNA reads TGTGCCACCAGTGACCGGACAGGGCCCTATGAAAAACTGTTTTTT.

The chain is built from TRBV6-2 or TRBV6-3 and TRBJ2-2; 10 bases fit TRBD2. The CDR3 sequence is 15 residues long. Trimming at V came to 4 bases and at J to 6 bases, leaving 5 bases not matched to a gene. CDR1 is MNHEY, CDR2 SVGEGT, per germline. The CDR3 is CASSLSGRAPGELFF. CDR3 DNA sequence: TGTGCCAGCAGTTTGAGCGGGAGGGCCCCCGGGGAGCTGTTTTTT.

This clone appeared once. V is TRBV6-5 and J is TRBJ1-2; no clear D. Per germline, CDR1 MNHEY and CDR2 SVGAGI. The CDR3 spans 14 residues. V was trimmed by 6 bases and J by 7 bases, leaving 18 bases between them. The CDR3: CASRGQGGSSGYTF. DNA of the CDR3: TGTGCCAGCAGGGGCCAAGGTGGATCAAGTGGCTACACCTTC.

The rearrangement links TRBV5-8 to TRBJ1-2, with 9 bases aligning to TRBD1. J was trimmed by 4 bases and V by 4 bases; bases with no gene match: 5. Germline V lookup: CDR1 SGHTS, CDR2 YDEGEE. The CDR3 runs to 14 residues. The DNA of the CDR3 is TGTGCCAGCAGCCCGGGACAGGGCTTCTATGGCTACACCTTC. Translated, it gives CASSPGQGFYGYTF.

This clone appeared a single time. The chain recombines TRBV18 with TRBJ1-5; D unclear. The CDR3 length is 15 residues. V shed 2 bases and J shed 1 base, with 9 bases lying between them. Germline CDR1 KGHSH, CDR2 LQKENI. CDR3 amino acids: CASSPKQTSNQPQHF. The CDR3, as DNA: TGTGCCAGCTCACCAAAACAGACAAGCAATCAGCCCCAGCATTTT.

The gene calls are TRBV11-1 and TRBJ2-5, with 9 bases fitting TRBD1. V shed 5 bases, J shed 5 bases, and the junction held 6 bases outside the gene matches. This CDR3 has 14 residues. Germline V CDR1 and CDR2: SGHAT, FQDESV (reference sequence). This CDR3 is CASSILTGGETQYF. CDR3 sequence (DNA): TGTGCCAGCAGCATACTGACAGGGGGGGAGACCCAGTACTTC. Full variable domain (missing parts from reference TRBV11-1 and TRBJ2-5): EAEVAQSPRYKITEKSQAVAFWCDPISGHATLYWYRQILGQGPELLVQFQDESVVDDSQLPKDRFSAERLKGVDSTLKIQPAELGDSAMYLCASSILTGGETQYFGPGTRLLVL.

The rearrangement uses TRBV6-1 and TRBJ1-5; TRBD1 aligns across 8 bases. V lost 1 base to trimming and J lost 3 bases; unmatched junction nucleotides: 2. CDR3 length: 15 amino acids. Germline V gene sequence: CDR1 MNHNS, CDR2 SASEGT. CDR3 DNA: TGTGCCAGCAGTGAAGACAGGGGGGTCAATCAGCCCCAGCATTTT. Amino acids: CASSEDRGVNQPQHF.

The CDR3 is CASNKREGNEQFF. CDR3 in DNA: TGTGCCAGCAATAAGCGGGAGGGCAATGAGCAGTTCTTC. The rearrangement joins TRBV3-1 (or the pseudogene TRBV3-2) to TRBJ2-1, with TRBD2 matching over 10 bases. The CDR3 has 13 amino acids. V lost 7 bases and J lost 6; bases outside the gene matches: 3. CDR1 is LGHDT and CDR2 is YNNKEL in the germline V gene (reference sequence).

This chain connects TRBV28 to TRBJ1-2, with a tentative D call TRBD1 (6 bases). Trimming removed 3 bases from V and 4 bases from J, with 12 bases in between. Looked up from germline, CDR1 is MDHEN and CDR2 is SYDVKM. The CDR3 has 14 amino acids. CDR3 residues: CASSFADRPYGYTF. DNA for the CDR3: TGTGCCAGCAGTTTTGCTGACAGGCCCTATGGCTACACCTTC.